This T cell receptor beta chain comes out of a study of OX40 agonist ivuxolimab in advanced cancers. Findings and caveats of the study: Also present in some nonresponders was a low level of normalized T-cell clonal expansion. On average, CD8+ T cells had more expanded clones than CD4+.

Assay: immunoSEQ multiplex PCR; the TCRdb copy retains only in-frame clones and omits some. The sample includes tens of thousands of clones, approximately 80% of them seen just once. The germline CDR1 and CDR2 sequences are SGHRS and YFSETQ. V was pared by 4 bases and J by 2 bases, with 12 bases of the junction left unmatched. This CDR3 comprises 17 residues. Remarks on this clone: Its antigen is unknown.

Sequenced here: CD4+ or CD8+ T cells sorted from blood, sampled in a trial of the OX40 agonist ivuxolimab. The clonotype originates from an adult with an advanced solid tumor such as melanoma, head and neck, liver or kidney cancer. The chain uses TRBV5-1 and TRBJ1-1, with 9 positions matching TRBD1. The DNA of the CDR3 is TGCGCCAGCAGCCCCGGACAGGGGTCCTTATTAAACACTGAAGCTTTCTTT. As protein: CASSPGQGSLLNTEAFF.